The present T cell receptor (beta chain) was sequenced within a study of blood T cell repertoires in COVID-19. The CDR3 covers 15 residues. V lost 0 bases, J lost 1 base, and 10 bases lay in between. The germline CDR1 and CDR2 sequences are SGHNT and YYREEE (reference sequence). Per the authors' pipeline: Cell counts per sample came from amplifying reference gene primers. The repertoire was sequenced with immunoSEQ multiplex PCR; TCRdb's copy has only in-frame clones and lacks some. V, J and clone size are taken as reported in that table, and D and trimming were inferred from the DNA itself. This sample has 150,000 to 200,000 clones, with just over 90% found just once.

The V and J genes are TRBV5-4 and TRBJ1-1; possible D gene TRBD1, 5 bases. The origin of this receptor is a woman aged 55-70 years with COVID-19, enrolled during active disease. Source material: peripheral blood. The CDR3 bases are TGTGCCAGCAGCTTGGGGGGCCGTAGGAACACTGAAGCTTTCTTT. Its translation is CASSLGGRRNTEAFF.